Shown below are 22 T cell receptor beta chains from a single sample sequenced in a study of cytomegalovirus exposure and HLA in healthy donors. Clones were read by immunoSEQ multiplex PCR, and TCRdb kept only the in-frame ones, dropping some. The sample holds roughly 100,000 clones, around 87% seen once. Sequencing was performed on PBMCs. These receptors all come from a woman in her late teens or twenties in good health and CMV-seropositive.

The chain recombines TRBV15 with TRBJ2-1; 9 positions match TRBD2. J lost 6 bases, V lost 0 bases, and 3 bases had no gene match. Per the germline V gene, CDR1 is LNHNV and CDR2 is YYDKDF (reference sequence). This CDR3 region has 15 residues. CDR3 sequence reads: CATSRDRGGGNEQFF. For the CDR3, the DNA is TGTGCCACCAGCAGAGATCGCGGGGGGGGCAATGAGCAGTTCTTC.

The table lists this clone with a few counts. The V and J genes are TRBV5-4 and TRBJ2-1, with 7 bases lining up with TRBD1. This CDR3 contains 14 residues. Trimming removed 6 bases from V and 5 bases from J; junction bases left unmatched: 8. Germline lookup yields CDR1 SGHNT and CDR2 YYREEE (reference sequence). The CDR3 DNA follows: TGTGCCAGCACCACCGGGACAGCAAACAATGAGCAGTTCTTC. Protein product: CASTTGTANNEQFF.

V and J are TRBV5-1 and TRBJ1-2; 12 bases fit TRBD1. The CDR3 extends over 16 amino acids. Per the germline V gene, CDR1 is SGHRS and CDR2 is YFSETQ. J gave up 7 bases and V 3 bases, and 10 bases lay outside the gene matches. CDR3 nucleotides: TGCGCCAGCAGCTCTAACCGGGACAGGGGGCGCGGTGGCTACACCTTC. Translated: CASSSNRDRGRGGYTF.

J is TRBJ2-7 and V is TRBV11-2; 8 nucleotides agree with TRBD2. V lost 0 bases and J lost 3; bases outside the gene matches: 7. This CDR3 spans 16 amino acids. CDR1 and CDR2 (germline): SGHAT, FQNNGV. CDR3 protein: CASSLDLSSGYYEQYF. In DNA, the CDR3 is TGTGCCAGCAGCTTAGATTTGTCTAGCGGGTACTACGAGCAGTACTTC.

This clone was recorded only once. The gene calls are TRBV27 and TRBJ1-4; the D gene is possibly TRBD1 (5 bases). CDR1 MNHEY and CDR2 SMNVEV come from the germline V gene (reference sequence). The CDR3 totals 15 residues. Trimming shortened V by 2 bases and J by 4 bases, and 11 bases separated the two germline ends. The CDR3 nucleotides read TGTGCCAGCAGTTTACGGGGGGTAGATAATGAAAAACTGTTTTTT. This sequence encodes CASSLRGVDNEKLFF.

The rearrangement joins TRBV6-6 to TRBJ1-2; D is unclear. This CDR3 spans 16 amino acids. Trimming removed 4 bases at V and 2 bases at J, with 17 bases between. Germline-derived CDR1 and CDR2 are MNHNY and SVGAGI (reference sequence). CDR3 bases: TGTGCCAGCAGTTCCACCTCTCTTGCCAGAAACTATGGCTACACCTTC. Translation gives CASSSTSLARNYGYTF.

The CDR3 DNA is TGTGCCAGCAGCCAAGTAGCGGGAGAGGAGACCCAGTACTTC. Protein sequence: CASSQVAGEETQYF. The genes are TRBV4-2 and TRBJ2-5; 9 bases align to TRBD2. Trimming removed 1 base from V and 5 bases from J; junction bases left unmatched: 2. This CDR3 comprises 14 residues. The germline V gene has CDR1 LGHNA and CDR2 YNFKEQ.

V and J are TRBV5-5 and TRBJ2-1; 9 bases are shared with TRBD2. From germline, CDR1 is SGHKS and CDR2 YYEKEE (reference sequence). After removal of 0 bases from V and 2 bases from J, the junction contained 3 bases not matched to a gene. CDR3 size: 16 residues. The CDR3 sequence is CASSLVASGTYNEQFF. In DNA, the CDR3 is TGTGCCAGCAGCTTGGTGGCTAGCGGGACCTACAATGAGCAGTTCTTC.

This chain links TRBV29-1 with TRBJ2-1; D is unresolved. The length of the CDR3 is 17 residues. The V end was cut by 1 base, the J end by 6 bases, with 22 bases between. Germline values: CDR1 SQVTM, CDR2 ANQGSEA. The DNA for the CDR3 is TGCAGCGTTGAAGGGCAGTTAGCTCCGTATATTCTCAATGAGCAGTTCTTC. Its protein is CSVEGQLAPYILNEQFF.

V usage is TRBV10-2 and J usage is TRBJ2-7, with D unclear. Trimming left V 0 bases short and J 4 bases short, with 7 bases between. The length of the CDR3 is 13 residues. Per the germline V gene, CDR1 is WSHSY and CDR2 is SAAADI. Here the CDR3 DNA reads TGCGCCAGCAGTGAGTCTGTCATTTACGAGCAGTACTTC. This codes for CASSESVIYEQYF.

The chain has TRBV29-1 and TRBJ2-7; possibly TRBD1 for D (6 bases). The germline gives CDR1 SQVTM, CDR2 ANQGSEA. The CDR3 loop spans 12 amino acids. V was cut by 6 bases and J by 1 base, with 10 bases left in between. The CDR3 here is CSVWTASYEQYF. DNA for the CDR3: TGCAGCGTGTGGACAGCTTCCTACGAGCAGTACTTC.

This clone appeared once. The rearrangement joins TRBV6-5 to TRBJ1-2; TRBD1 is a possible D gene (5 bases). This CDR3 is built from 15 residues. V shed 0 bases and J shed 7 bases, with 15 bases lying between them. Germline V gene data show CDR1 as MNHEY and CDR2 as SVGAGI. This CDR3 reads CASSYSSREGSGYTF. As DNA, the CDR3 is TGTGCCAGCAGTTACTCGTCCAGGGAGGGGAGTGGCTACACCTTC.

The chain uses TRBV5-4 and TRBJ1-2, with 8 bases fitting TRBD1. V was pared by 4 bases and J by 4 bases, with 3 bases of the junction left unmatched. The CDR3 has 13 residues. Per germline, CDR1 SGHNT and CDR2 YYREEE (reference sequence). As DNA, the CDR3 is TGTGCCAGCAGCCCGGACAGGGCCTATGGCTACACCTTC. It specifies CASSPDRAYGYTF. Using reference TRBV5-4 and TRBJ1-2 for the parts outside the CDR3, the full variable domain is ETGVTQSPTHLIKTRGQQVTLRCSSQSGHNTVSWYQQALGQGPQFIFQYYREEENGRGNFPPRFSGLQFPNYSSELNVNALELDDSALYLCASSPDRAYGYTFGSGTRLTVV.

This clone was recorded a few times. The J gene is TRBJ1-4, the V gene TRBV19, with D maybe TRBD1 (6 bases). V shed 5 bases and J shed 10 bases, with 11 bases lying between them. Germline lookup yields CDR1 LNHDA and CDR2 SQIVND (reference sequence). CDR3 length: 12 residues. CDR3 amino acids: CASSAQGRKLFF. Written as DNA, the CDR3 is TGTGCCAGTAGTGCCCAGGGGCGAAAACTGTTTTTT. The full variable domain, its missing parts supplied by reference TRBV19 and TRBJ1-4, is DGGITQSPKYLFRKEGQNVTLSCEQNLNHDAMYWYRQDPGQGLRLIYYSQIVNDFQKGDIAEGYSVSREKKESFPLTVTSAQKNPTAFYLCASSAQGRKLFFGSGTQLSVL.

The rearrangement joins TRBV28 to TRBJ2-5, with D possibly TRBD2 on 5 matching bases. This CDR3 has 14 residues. Deletions cut 6 bases from V and 2 bases from J, with 13 bases between. Germline lookup yields CDR1 MDHEN and CDR2 SYDVKM. CDR3 sequence (DNA): TGTGCCAGCAGACCGCGGAGGATTCAAGAGACCCAGTACTTC. Its translation: CASRPRRIQETQYF.

The gene calls are TRBV5-1 and TRBJ1-5, with D maybe TRBD1 (5 bases). Trimming pared 0 bases from V and 11 bases from J, leaving 12 bases between. The V gene's germline CDR1 is SGHRS and CDR2 YFSETQ. The CDR3 covers 13 residues. As DNA, the CDR3 is TGCGCCAGCAGCTTGGGAGGGCGGGGGGCCCAGCATTTT. The encoded protein is CASSLGGRGAQHF.

The V call is TRBV28, the J call TRBJ2-7, with TRBD2 matching 7 bases. Germline CDR1 reads MDHEN; CDR2 reads SYDVKM. V was pared by 8 bases and J by 0 bases, with 10 bases of the junction left unmatched. CDR3 length equals 15 residues. CDR3 nucleotides: TGTGCCAGCGCGGGGGTCTCCCCCCGCTCCTACGAGCAGTACTTC. Protein sequence: CASAGVSPRSYEQYF. The complete variable domain, with remaining parts taken from reference TRBV28 and TRBJ2-7, reads DVKVTQSSRYLVKRTGEKVFLECVQDMDHENMFWYRQDPGLGLRLIYFSYDVKMKEKGDIPEGYSVSREKKERFSLILESASTNQTSMYLCASAGVSPRSYEQYFGPGTRLTVT.

The chain joins TRBV7-2 to TRBJ2-3; tentative D call: TRBD2 (5 bases). CDR3 size: 17 residues. The V gene lost 2 bases and the J gene lost 3 bases, with 18 bases spanning the gap. The germline V gene has CDR1 SGHTA and CDR2 FQGNSA. The CDR3 nucleotides are TGTGCCAGCAGCTTAAGGTCAACGGGGAAGGGTACAGATACGCAGTATTTT. The encoded protein is CASSLRSTGKGTDTQYF.

V and J are TRBV28 and TRBJ1-6; the D gene is possibly TRBD1 (6 bases). CDR3 length: 14 residues. V was shortened by 6 bases and J by 4 bases, with 10 bases between the two germline ends. Germline V gives CDR1 MDHEN, CDR2 SYDVKM. The DNA of the CDR3 is TGTGCCAGCAGCCGCGGACAGTATAATTCACCCCTCCACTTT. Translating gives CASSRGQYNSPLHF.

The chain has TRBV5-6 and TRBJ1-4, with a weak D call TRBD1 (5 bases). The CDR3 is 14 amino acids. CDR1 SGHDT and CDR2 YYEEEE come from the germline V gene. V shed 2 bases and J shed 8 bases, with 13 bases lying between them. The CDR3 protein is CASSFKGLREKLFF. For the CDR3, the DNA is TGTGCCAGCAGCTTTAAGGGGTTACGGGAAAAACTGTTTTTT.

The rearrangement links TRBV18 to TRBJ2-5; 7 nucleotides align to TRBD1. Trimming took 8 bases from V and 4 from J; bases not matched to a gene: 13. Germline V lookup: CDR1 KGHSH, CDR2 LQKENI. CDR3 size: 15 residues. Here the CDR3 reads CASHSNRGNPETQYF. The DNA for the CDR3 is TGTGCCAGCCACAGTAACAGGGGTAATCCAGAGACCCAGTACTTC.

V is TRBV27 and J is TRBJ2-5; 8 nucleotides align to TRBD2. Germline V CDR1 and CDR2: MNHEY, SMNVEV (reference sequence). V lost 5 bases, J lost 7 bases, and 9 bases stayed unmatched. This CDR3 has 14 residues. The CDR3 DNA is TGTGCCAGCAGTCTTACCGGGGGGGGAGGGACCCAGTACTTC. This encodes CASSLTGGGGTQYF.